This T cell receptor (beta chain) was identified in a study of molecular identifiers for immune sequencing clone quantification. About the study: Four portions were sequenced after RNA from approximately 22,000 or 94,000 naive CD8 cells was split five ways in replicates.

Using 10%, 30% or 50% RNA, naive CD8 libraries were derived from 20,000 to 1,000,000 sorted cells. Sorting defined naive CD8 T cells as CD8+CD4-CCR7+CD45RA+. This clonotype was detected ten times or more. Bulk TCR libraries were made with methods that had been previously described and with listed TCR primers. Each CDR3 protein gets one entry after TCRdb re-called the PCR reads with MiXCR. This sample carries about 640,000 distinct CDR3 sequences, about 20% of them seen once, and the ten largest clones take around 0.86%. Germline V gene data show CDR1 as LNHDA and CDR2 as SQIVND (reference sequence). The CDR3 is 14 residues long. V shed 3 bases and J shed 1 base, with 9 bases lying between them.

The chain joins TRBV19 to TRBJ1-2; D is unclear. The sample comprised naive CD8+ T cells from blood, with Jurkat cell RNA spiked in. Subset specified: FACS-sorted CD8+CD4-CCR7+CD45RA+ naive T cells. The receptor was derived from a human donor in good health. Some libraries in this study had Jurkat cell RNA spiked in. This CDR3 is CASSISGFNYGYTF. The CDR3, as DNA: TGTGCCAGTAGTATCAGCGGATTTAACTATGGCTACACCTTC.